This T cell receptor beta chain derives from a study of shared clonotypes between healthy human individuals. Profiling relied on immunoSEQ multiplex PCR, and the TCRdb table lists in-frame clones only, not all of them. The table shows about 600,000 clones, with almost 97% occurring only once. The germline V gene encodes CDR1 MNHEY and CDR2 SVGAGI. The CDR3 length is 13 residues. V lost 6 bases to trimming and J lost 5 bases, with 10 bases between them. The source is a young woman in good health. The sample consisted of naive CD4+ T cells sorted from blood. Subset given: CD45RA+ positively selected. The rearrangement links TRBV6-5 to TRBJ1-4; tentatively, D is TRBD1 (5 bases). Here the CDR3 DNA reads TGTGCCAGCAGAAGACAGCAGAATGAAAAACTGTTTTTT. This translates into CASRRQQNEKLFF.